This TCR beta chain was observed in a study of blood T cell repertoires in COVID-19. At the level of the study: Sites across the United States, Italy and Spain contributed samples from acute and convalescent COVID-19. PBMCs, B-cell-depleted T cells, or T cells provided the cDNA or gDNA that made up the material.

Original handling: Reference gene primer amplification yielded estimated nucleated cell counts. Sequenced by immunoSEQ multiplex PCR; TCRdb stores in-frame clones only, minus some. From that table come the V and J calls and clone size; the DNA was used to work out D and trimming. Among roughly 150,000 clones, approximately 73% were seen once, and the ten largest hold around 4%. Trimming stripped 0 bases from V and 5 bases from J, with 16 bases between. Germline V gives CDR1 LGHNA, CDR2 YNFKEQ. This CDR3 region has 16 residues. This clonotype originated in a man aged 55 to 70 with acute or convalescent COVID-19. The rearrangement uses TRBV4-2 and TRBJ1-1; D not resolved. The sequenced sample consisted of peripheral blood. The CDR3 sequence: CASSQEGLGGWTEAFF. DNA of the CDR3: TGTGCCAGCAGCCAAGAAGGTTTAGGAGGTTGGACTGAAGCTTTCTTT.